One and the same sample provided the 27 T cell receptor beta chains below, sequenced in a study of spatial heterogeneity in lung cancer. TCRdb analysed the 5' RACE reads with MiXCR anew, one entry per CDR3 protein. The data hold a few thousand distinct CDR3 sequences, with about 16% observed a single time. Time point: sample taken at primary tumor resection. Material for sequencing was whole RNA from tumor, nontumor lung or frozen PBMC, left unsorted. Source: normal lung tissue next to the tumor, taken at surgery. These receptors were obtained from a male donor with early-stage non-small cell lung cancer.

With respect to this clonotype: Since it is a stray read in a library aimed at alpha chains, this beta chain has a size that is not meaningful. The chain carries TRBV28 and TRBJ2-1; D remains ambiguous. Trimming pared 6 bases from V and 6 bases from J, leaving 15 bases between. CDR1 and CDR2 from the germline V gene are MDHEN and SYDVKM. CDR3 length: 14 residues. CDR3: CASRLTQPGNEQFF. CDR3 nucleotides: TGTGCCAGCAGGCTTACCCAGCCAGGCAATGAGCAGTTCTTC. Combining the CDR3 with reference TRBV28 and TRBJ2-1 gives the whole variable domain DVKVTQSSRYLVKRTGEKVFLECVQDMDHENMFWYRQDPGLGLRLIYFSYDVKMKEKGDIPEGYSVSREKKERFSLILESASTNQTSMYLCASRLTQPGNEQFFGPGTRLTVL.

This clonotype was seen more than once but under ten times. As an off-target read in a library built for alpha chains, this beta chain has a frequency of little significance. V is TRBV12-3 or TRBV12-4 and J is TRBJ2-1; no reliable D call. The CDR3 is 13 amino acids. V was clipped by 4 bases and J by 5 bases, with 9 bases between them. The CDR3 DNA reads TGTGCCAGCAGTTCCCGACTGCACAATGAGCAGTTCTTC. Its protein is CASSSRLHNEQFF.

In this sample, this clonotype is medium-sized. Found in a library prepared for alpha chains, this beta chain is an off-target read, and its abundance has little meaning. CDR3 coding DNA: TGCGCCAGCAGCTTGGAGTCTAGCGGGAGGGCCAATGAGCAGTTCTTC. It is translated as CASSLESSGRANEQFF. This rearrangement joins TRBV5-1 to TRBJ2-1, with 12 bases lining up with TRBD2. The CDR3 consists of 16 residues. Germline values: CDR1 SGHRS, CDR2 YFSETQ. V gave up 0 bases and J gave up 6 bases; unmatched junction bases: 4.

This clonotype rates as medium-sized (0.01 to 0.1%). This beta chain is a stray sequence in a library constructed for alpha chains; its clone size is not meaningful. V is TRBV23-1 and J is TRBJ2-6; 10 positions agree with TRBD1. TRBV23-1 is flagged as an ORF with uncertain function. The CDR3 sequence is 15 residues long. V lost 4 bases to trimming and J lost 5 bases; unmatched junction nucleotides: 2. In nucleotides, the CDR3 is TGCGCCAGCAGTCTCGACAGGGGGCGGGCCAACGTCCTGACTTTC. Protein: CASSLDRGRANVLTF.

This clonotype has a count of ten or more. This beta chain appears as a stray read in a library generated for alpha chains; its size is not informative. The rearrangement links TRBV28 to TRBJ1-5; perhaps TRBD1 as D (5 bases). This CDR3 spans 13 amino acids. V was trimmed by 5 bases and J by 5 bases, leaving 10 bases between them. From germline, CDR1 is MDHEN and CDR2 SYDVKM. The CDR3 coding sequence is TGTGCCAGCAGTCCACAGGCTGATCAGCCCCAGCATTTT. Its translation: CASSPQADQPQHF.

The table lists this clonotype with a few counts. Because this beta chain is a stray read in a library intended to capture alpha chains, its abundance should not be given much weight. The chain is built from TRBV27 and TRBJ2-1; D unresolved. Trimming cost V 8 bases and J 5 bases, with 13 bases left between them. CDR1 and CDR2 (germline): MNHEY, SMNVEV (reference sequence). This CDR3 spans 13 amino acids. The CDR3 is CASARGQNNEQFF. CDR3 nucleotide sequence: TGTGCCAGCGCCCGTGGGCAGAACAATGAGCAGTTCTTC.

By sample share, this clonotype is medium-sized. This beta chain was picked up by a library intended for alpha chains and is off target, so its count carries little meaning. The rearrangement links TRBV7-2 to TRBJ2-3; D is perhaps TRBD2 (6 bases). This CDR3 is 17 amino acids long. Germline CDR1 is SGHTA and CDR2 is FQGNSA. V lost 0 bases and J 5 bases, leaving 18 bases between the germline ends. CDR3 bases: TGTGCCAGCAGCTTAGCCGGCGGGGCCCGCCGGGGAGATACGCAGTATTTT. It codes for CASSLAGGARRGDTQYF.

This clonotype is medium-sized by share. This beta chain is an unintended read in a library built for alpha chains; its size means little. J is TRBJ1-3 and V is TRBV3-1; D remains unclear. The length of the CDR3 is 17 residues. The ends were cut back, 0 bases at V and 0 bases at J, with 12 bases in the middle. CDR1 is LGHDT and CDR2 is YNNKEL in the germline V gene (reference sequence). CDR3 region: CASSQEWLMSSGNTIYF. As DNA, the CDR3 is TGTGCCAGCAGCCAAGAGTGGCTGATGAGCTCTGGAAACACCATATATTTT.

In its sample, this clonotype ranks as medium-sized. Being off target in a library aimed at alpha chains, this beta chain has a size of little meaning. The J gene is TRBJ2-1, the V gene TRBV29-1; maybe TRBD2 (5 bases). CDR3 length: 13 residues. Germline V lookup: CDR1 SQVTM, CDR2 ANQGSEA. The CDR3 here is CTGLKDGSDEQFF. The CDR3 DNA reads TGCACCGGATTAAAGGATGGGAGCGATGAGCAGTTCTTC.

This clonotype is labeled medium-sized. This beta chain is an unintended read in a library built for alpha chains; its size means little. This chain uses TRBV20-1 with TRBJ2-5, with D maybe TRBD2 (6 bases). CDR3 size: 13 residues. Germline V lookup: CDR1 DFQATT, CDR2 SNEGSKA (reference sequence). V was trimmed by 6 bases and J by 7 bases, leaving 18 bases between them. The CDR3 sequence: CSAARLGNPTQYF. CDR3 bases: TGCAGTGCCGCAAGACTAGGGAATCCGACCCAGTACTTC.

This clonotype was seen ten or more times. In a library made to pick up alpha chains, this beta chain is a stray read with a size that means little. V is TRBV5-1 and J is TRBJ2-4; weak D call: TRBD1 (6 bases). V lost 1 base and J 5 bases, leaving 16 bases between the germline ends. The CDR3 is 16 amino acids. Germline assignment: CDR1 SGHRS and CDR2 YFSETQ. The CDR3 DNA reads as TGCGCCAGCAGCTTGACAGGGATCGGAGTGGAAAACATTCAGTACTTC. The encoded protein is CASSLTGIGVENIQYF.

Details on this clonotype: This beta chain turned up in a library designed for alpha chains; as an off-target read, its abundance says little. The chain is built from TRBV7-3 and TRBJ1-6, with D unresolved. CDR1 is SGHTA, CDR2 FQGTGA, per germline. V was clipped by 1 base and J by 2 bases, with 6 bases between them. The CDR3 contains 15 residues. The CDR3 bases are TGTGCCAGCAGCTTAAGAGGGCCCTATAATTCACCCCTCCACTTT. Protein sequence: CASSLRGPYNSPLHF.

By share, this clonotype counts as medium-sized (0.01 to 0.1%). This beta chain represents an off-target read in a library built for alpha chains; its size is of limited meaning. For the CDR3, the DNA is TGTGCCAGCTCACCTTTTGGGACAGGGGACTTGAACACTGAAGCTTTCTTT. This gives the protein CASSPFGTGDLNTEAFF. The chain uses TRBV18 and TRBJ1-1; 10 nucleotides agree with TRBD1. Germline V gives CDR1 KGHSH, CDR2 LQKENI. With V trimmed by 3 bases and J by 0 bases, 7 bases remained unmatched. The CDR3 is made up of 17 amino acids.

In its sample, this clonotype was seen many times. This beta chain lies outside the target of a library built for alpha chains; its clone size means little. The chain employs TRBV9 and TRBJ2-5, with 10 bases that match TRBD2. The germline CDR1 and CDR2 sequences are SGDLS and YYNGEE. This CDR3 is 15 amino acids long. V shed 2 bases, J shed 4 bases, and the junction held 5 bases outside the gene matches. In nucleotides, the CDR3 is TGTGCCAGCAGCGTGAGCGGGGGGGTATCAGAGACCCAGTACTTC. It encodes CASSVSGGVSETQYF.

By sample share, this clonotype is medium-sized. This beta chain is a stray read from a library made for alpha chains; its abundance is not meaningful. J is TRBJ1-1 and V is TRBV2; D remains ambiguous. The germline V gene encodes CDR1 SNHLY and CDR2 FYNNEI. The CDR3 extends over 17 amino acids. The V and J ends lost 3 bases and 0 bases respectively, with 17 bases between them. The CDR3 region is CASSDTQNLLVNTEAFF. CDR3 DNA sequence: TGTGCCAGCAGTGATACCCAGAATTTACTGGTGAACACTGAAGCTTTCTTT.

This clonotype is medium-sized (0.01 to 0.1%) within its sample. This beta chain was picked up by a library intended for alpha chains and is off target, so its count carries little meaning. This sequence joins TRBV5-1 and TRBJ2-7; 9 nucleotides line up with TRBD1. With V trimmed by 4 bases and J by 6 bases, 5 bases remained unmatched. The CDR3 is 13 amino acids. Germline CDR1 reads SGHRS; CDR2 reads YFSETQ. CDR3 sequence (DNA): TGCGCCAGCAGCCCCGGGACAGGGTTCGAGCAGTACTTC. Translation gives CASSPGTGFEQYF.

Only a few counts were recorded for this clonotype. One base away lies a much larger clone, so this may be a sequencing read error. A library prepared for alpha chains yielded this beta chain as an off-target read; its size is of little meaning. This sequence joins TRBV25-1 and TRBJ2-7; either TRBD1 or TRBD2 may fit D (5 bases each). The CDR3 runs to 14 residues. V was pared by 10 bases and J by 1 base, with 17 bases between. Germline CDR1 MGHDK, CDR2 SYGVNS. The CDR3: CANTSGTFSYEQYF. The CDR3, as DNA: TGTGCCAACACTTCCGGGACCTTTTCCTACGAGCAGTACTTC.

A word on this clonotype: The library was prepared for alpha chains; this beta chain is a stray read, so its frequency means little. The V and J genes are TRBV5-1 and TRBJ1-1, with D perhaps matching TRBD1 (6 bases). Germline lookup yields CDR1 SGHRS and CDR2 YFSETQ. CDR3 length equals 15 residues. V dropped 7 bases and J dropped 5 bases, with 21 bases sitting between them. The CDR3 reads CASAPGGAGRTEAFF. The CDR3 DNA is TGCGCCAGCGCTCCCGGGGGCGCGGGGAGAACTGAAGCTTTCTTT.

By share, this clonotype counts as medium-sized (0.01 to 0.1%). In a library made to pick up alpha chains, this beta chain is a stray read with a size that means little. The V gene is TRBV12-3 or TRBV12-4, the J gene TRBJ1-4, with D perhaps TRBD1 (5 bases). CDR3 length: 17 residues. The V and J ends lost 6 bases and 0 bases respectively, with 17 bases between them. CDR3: CASRPGPGDPTNEKLFF. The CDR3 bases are TGTGCCAGCAGGCCCGGCCCGGGGGACCCAACTAATGAAAAACTGTTTTTT.

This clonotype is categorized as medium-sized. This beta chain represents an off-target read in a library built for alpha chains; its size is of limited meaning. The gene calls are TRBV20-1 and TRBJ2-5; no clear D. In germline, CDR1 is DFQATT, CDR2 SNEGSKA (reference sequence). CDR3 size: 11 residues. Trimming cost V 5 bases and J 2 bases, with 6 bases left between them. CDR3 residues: CSAQIQETQYF. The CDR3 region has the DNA TGCAGTGCTCAGATACAAGAGACCCAGTACTTC.

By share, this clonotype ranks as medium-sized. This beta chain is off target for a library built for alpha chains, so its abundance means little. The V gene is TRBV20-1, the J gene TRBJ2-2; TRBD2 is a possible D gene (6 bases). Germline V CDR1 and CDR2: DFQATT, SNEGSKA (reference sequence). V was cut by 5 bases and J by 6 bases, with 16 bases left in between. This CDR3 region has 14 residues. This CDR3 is CSAREGGPSGELFF. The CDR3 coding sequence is TGCAGTGCTCGCGAAGGAGGGCCTTCCGGGGAGCTGTTTTTT.

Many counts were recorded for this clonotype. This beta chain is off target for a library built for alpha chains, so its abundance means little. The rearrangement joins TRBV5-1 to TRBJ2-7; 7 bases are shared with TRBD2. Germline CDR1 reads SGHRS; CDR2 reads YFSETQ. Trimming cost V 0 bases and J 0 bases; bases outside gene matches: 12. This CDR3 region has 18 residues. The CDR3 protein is CASSLDLAGATLSYEQYF. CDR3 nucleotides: TGCGCCAGCAGCTTGGATTTAGCGGGTGCTACCCTCTCCTACGAGCAGTACTTC.

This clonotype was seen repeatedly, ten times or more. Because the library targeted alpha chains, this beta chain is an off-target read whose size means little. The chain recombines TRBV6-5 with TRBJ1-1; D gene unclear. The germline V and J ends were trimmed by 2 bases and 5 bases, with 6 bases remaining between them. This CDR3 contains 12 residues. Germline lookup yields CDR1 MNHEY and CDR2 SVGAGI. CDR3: CASSYGGTEAFF. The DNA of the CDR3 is TGTGCCAGCAGTTACGGTGGAACTGAAGCTTTCTTT.

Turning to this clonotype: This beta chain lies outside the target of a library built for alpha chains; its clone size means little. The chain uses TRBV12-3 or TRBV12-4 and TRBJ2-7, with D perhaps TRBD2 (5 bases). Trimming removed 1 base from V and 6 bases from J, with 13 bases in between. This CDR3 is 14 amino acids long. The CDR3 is CASSLGRVNSEQYF. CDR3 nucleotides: TGTGCCAGCAGTTTAGGGCGGGTGAACTCCGAGCAGTACTTC.

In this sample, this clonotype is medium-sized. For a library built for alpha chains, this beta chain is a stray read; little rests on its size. DNA of the CDR3: TGTGCCACCAGTGATGCTAGATCTCCGGGACAGGGAAACATTCAGTACTTC. Translating gives CATSDARSPGQGNIQYF. The chain is built from TRBV24-1 and TRBJ2-4; 9 bases fit TRBD1. The CDR3 contains 17 residues. The junction had 11 bases not matched to a gene; V was cut back by 3 bases and J by 6 bases. CDR1 is KGHDR and CDR2 is SFDVKD in the germline V gene.

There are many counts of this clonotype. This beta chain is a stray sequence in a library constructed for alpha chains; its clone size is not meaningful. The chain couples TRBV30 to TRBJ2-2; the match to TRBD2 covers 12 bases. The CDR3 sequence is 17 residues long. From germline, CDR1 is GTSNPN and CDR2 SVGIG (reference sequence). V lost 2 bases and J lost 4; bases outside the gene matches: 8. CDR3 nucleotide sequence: TGTGCCTGGAGTCTTGACGGACTAGCGGGAACCACCGGGGAGCTGTTTTTT. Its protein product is CAWSLDGLAGTTGELFF.

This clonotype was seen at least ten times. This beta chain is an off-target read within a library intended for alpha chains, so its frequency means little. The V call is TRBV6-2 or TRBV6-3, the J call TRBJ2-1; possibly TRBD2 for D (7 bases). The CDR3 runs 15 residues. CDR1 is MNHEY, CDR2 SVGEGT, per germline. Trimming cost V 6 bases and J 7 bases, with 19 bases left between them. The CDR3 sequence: CASRLLGGHTNEQFF. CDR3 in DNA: TGTGCCAGCAGATTGTTGGGGGGGCATACGAATGAGCAGTTCTTC.